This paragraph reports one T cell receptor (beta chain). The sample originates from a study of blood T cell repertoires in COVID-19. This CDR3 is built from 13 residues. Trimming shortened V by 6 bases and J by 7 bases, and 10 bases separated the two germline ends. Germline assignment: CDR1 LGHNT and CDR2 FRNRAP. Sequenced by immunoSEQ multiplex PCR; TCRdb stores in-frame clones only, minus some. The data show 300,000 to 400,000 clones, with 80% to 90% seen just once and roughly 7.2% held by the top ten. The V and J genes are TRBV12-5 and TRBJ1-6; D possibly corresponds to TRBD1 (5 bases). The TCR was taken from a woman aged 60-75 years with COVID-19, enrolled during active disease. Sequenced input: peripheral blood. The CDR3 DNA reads TGTGCTAGTGGACCCACAGGAAATTCACCCCTCCACTTT. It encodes CASGPTGNSPLHF.